A single TCR beta chain is shown here with its context. Its antigen is still unknown. This specimen comes from a study of Ad26.COV2.S vaccination and SARS-CoV-2 variants. Study information: Administration of Ad26.COV2.S was intramuscular, either once or twice 56 days apart.

Measured with immunoSEQ multiplex PCR; TCRdb has only the in-frame clones, and not every one. The sample holds about 440,000 clones, 87% seen once. Treatment denoted: roughly 18 received Ad26.COV2.S at low or high dose, single or two shots; roughly five received placebo; per-sample allocation not given. Repertoires come from day 63 after the first vaccine or placebo injection. The CDR3 totals 12 residues. After removal of 10 bases from V and 3 bases from J, the junction contained 3 bases not matched to a gene. The germline V gene encodes CDR1 MNHNY and CDR2 SVGAGI (reference sequence). Study-level findings and limits: Spike-specific TCR breadth ran higher among vaccine recipients than placebo recipients.

The sample consisted of peripheral blood, taken in a trial of Ad26.COV2.S vaccine versus placebo. The chain recombines TRBV6-6 with TRBJ2-3, with 8 bases aligning to TRBD2. The clonotype comes from a person between 18 and 59 years old who received the Ad26.COV2.S COVID-19 vaccine or a placebo. The CDR3 region has the DNA TGTGCCACCGCGGGGGGTACAGATACGCAGTATTTT. Encoded protein: CATAGGTDTQYF.